The rows below give T cell receptor beta chains drawn from one sample of a study of beta chain features in type 1 diabetes. Sequencing was performed with immunoSEQ multiplex PCR; in TCRdb, only in-frame clones are kept and a portion is missing. The table shows 38,000 or so clones, with about 65% occurring only once. Specimen: Tregs from blood. The receptors derive from a woman in her thirties in good health. The CDR3 runs from the conserved cysteine through the conserved F or W. The D gene is left open where the match is weak. Not every row has a clone size; where given, it reads once, few, many or a size class.

TRBJ2-2	NA	TRBV5-6	TRBD1	CASSWGTGAGTGELFF	TGTGCCAGCAGCTGGGGGACAGGGGCGGGCACCGGGGAGCTGTTTTTT
TRBJ2-7	NA	TRBV7-9	TRBD1	CASSLSGQFQIEQYF	TGTGCCAGCAGCTTATCGGGACAGTTCCAGATCGAGCAGTACTTC
TRBJ2-3	NA	TRBV4-3	TRBD2	CASSQDLAGGTDTQYF	TGCGCCAGCAGCCAAGATTTAGCGGGAGGGACAGATACGCAGTATTTT
TRBJ1-6	few	TRBV19	TRBD1	CASGTGTGFSPLHF	TGTGCCAGTGGGACCGGGACAGGGTTTTCACCCCTCCACTTT
TRBJ2-2	once	TRBV7-7	TRBD2	CASSPSSGRYTGELFF	TGTGCTAGCAGCCCGTCTAGCGGGAGGTACACCGGGGAGCTGTTTTTT
TRBJ2-1	few	TRBV28	NA	CASSRLAYNEQFF	TGTGCCAGCAGTCGACTGGCTTACAATGAGCAGTTCTTC
TRBJ1-2	NA	TRBV10-2	NA	CASSESSDILPGYTF	TGCGCCAGCAGTGAGTCCTCGGACATACTTCCTGGCTACACCTTC
TRBJ2-7	NA	TRBV4-3	TRBD1	CASSRDRPYEQYF	TGCGCCAGCAGCCGGGACAGGCCCTACGAGCAGTACTTC
TRBJ2-2	NA	TRBV7-6	NA	CASSPRLGGLWLFF	TGTGCCAGCAGCCCCCGGTTGGGCGGACTATGGCTGTTTTTT
TRBJ1-5	NA	TRBV10-3	NA	CATGQNSNQPQHF	TGTGCCACCGGACAGAATAGCAATCAGCCCCAGCATTTT
TRBJ1-5	NA	TRBV2	TRBD1	CASRGQGNQPQHF	TGTGCCAGCAGAGGACAGGGCAATCAGCCCCAGCATTTT
TRBJ2-1	few	TRBV11-3	TRBD1	CASSLDYETGGHNEQFF	TGTGCCAGCAGCTTAGATTACGAGACAGGGGGCCACAATGAGCAGTTCTTC
TRBJ2-3	NA	TRBV4-2	TRBD2	CASSLRTSGIGDTQYF	TGTGCCAGCAGCCTGCGGACTAGCGGGATTGGAGATACGCAGTATTTT
TRBJ1-2	NA	TRBV5-1	NA	CASSLTPGARGYTF	TGCGCCAGCAGCTTGACCCCAGGGGCGCGGGGCTACACCTTC
TRBJ1-1	once	TRBV7-2	NA	CASSLDRYTEAFF	TGTGCCAGCAGCCTGGACAGATACACTGAAGCTTTCTTT
TRBJ2-7	few	TRBV7-2	NA	CASSLGITGPSYEQYF	TGTGCCAGCAGCTTAGGTATCACAGGCCCTTCCTACGAGCAGTACTTC
TRBJ2-1	NA	TRBV7-7	TRBD2	CASSRGTSGYNEQFF	TGTGCTAGCAGTCGAGGGACTAGCGGATACAATGAGCAGTTCTTC
TRBJ2-7	NA	TRBV15	TRBD1	CATSRGTGLTYEQYF	TGTGCCACCAGCAGAGGGACAGGGCTTACCTACGAGCAGTACTTC
TRBJ2-3	few	TRBV18	TRBD2	CASSPPMLLADSTDTQYF	TGTGCCAGCTCACCACCGATGTTACTAGCGGATTCCACAGATACGCAGTATTTT
TRBJ2-7	few	TRBV28	NA	CASSNTVEQYF	TGTGCCAGCAGTAACACAGTTGAGCAGTACTTC
TRBJ2-7	once	TRBV13	TRBD2	CASSLAGLAGSREQYF	TGTGCCAGCAGCTTAGCCGGACTAGCGGGATCGCGGGAGCAGTACTTC
TRBJ2-1	NA	TRBV7-3	NA	CASSLQEGGDDYNEQFF	TGTGCCAGCAGCCTGCAGGAAGGAGGAGACGATTACAATGAGCAGTTCTTC
TRBJ2-3	NA	TRBV9	TRBD1	CASSVGQGADTQYF	TGTGCCAGCAGCGTAGGCCAGGGGGCAGATACGCAGTATTTT
TRBJ2-3	NA	TRBV18	NA	CASSPLLVEQGWTDTQYF	TGTGCCAGCTCACCACTTCTTGTCGAACAGGGCTGGACAGATACGCAGTATTTT
TRBJ2-1	few	TRBV19	TRBD1	CASQPLRQGAPRAGNEQFF	TGTGCCAGTCAACCTTTGAGACAGGGGGCTCCTCGGGCCGGCAATGAGCAGTTCTTC
TRBJ1-3	NA	TRBV2	TRBD1	CASREAGTGGSGNTIYF	TGTGCCAGCAGGGAAGCCGGGACAGGGGGCTCTGGAAACACCATATATTTT
TRBJ1-2	NA	TRBV7-9	TRBD1	CASSLDRGEGVTF	TGTGCCAGCAGCTTAGACAGGGGAGAAGGTGTCACCTTC
TRBJ2-2	NA	TRBV7-8	TRBD2	CASSLLAGVNGGELFF	TGTGCCAGCAGCTTACTAGCGGGAGTAAATGGCGGGGAGCTGTTTTTT
TRBJ2-7	NA	TRBV18	NA	CASSPGAYEQYF	TGTGCCAGCTCACCTGGAGCCTACGAGCAGTACTTC
TRBJ1-1	NA	TRBV7-9	NA	CAGTRVENTEAFF	TGTGCCGGGACTAGGGTTGAAAACACTGAAGCTTTCTTT
TRBJ2-7	few	TRBV2	NA	CASSPGISEQYF	TGTGCCAGCAGTCCAGGGATTTCCGAGCAGTACTTC
TRBJ2-7	NA	TRBV29-1	NA	CSVEDGKGYEQYF	TGCAGCGTTGAAGACGGGAAGGGCTACGAGCAGTACTTC
TRBJ2-3	NA	TRBV30	NA	CAWSPRGIPPDTQYF	TGTGCCTGGAGCCCTAGAGGGATCCCTCCGGATACGCAGTATTTT
TRBJ2-5	NA	TRBV19	TRBD2	CASSIGLATQETQYF	TGTGCCAGTAGTATCGGACTAGCGACACAAGAGACCCAGTACTTC
TRBJ2-3	NA	TRBV29-1	NA	CSVAMTSTDTQYF	TGCAGCGTTGCCATGACTAGCACAGATACGCAGTATTTT
TRBJ2-3	few	TRBV7-3	TRBD2	CASSLKGWASGTITDTQYF	TGTGCCAGCAGCTTAAAAGGTTGGGCTAGCGGGACAATAACAGATACGCAGTATTTT
TRBJ2-7	NA	TRBV7-2	NA	CASSLGWRREQYF	TGTGCCAGCAGCTTAGGGTGGAGACGGGAGCAGTACTTC
TRBJ2-1	NA	TRBV6-6	TRBD2	CASSYGREGLTKQFF	TGTGCCAGCAGTTACGGGCGGGAGGGCCTTACAAAGCAGTTCTTC
TRBJ2-7	NA	TRBV28	TRBD2	CASSLAGTSTASWYF	TGTGCCAGCAGTCTTGCCGGGACTAGCACTGCGAGTTGGTACTTC
TRBJ2-7	once	TRBV7-2	TRBD2	CASRSGLAGTYEQYF	TGTGCCAGCAGATCAGGACTAGCGGGAACCTACGAGCAGTACTTC
TRBJ2-7	NA	TRBV19	NA	CASSIDGVSYEQYF	TGTGCCAGTAGTATCGACGGGGTCTCCTACGAGCAGTACTTC
TRBJ2-1	NA	TRBV7-2	NA	CASSRQVGQYNEQFF	TGTGCCAGCAGCAGACAGGTGGGGCAGTACAATGAGCAGTTCTTC
TRBJ1-1	few	TRBV7-9	NA	CASSLGTANTEAFF	TGTGCCAGCAGCTTAGGGACAGCGAACACTGAAGCTTTCTTT
TRBJ1-3	NA	TRBV10-3	TRBD1	CAIRARQGINSGNTIYF	TGTGCCATCAGAGCCCGACAGGGAATCAACTCTGGAAACACCATATATTTT
TRBJ2-7	once	TRBV4-2	TRBD2	CASSPGLAGGYSYEQYF	TGTGCCAGCAGCCCGGGACTAGCGGGAGGATACTCCTACGAGCAGTACTTC
TRBJ2-2	NA	TRBV6-5	NA	CASKTPAGELFF	TGTGCCAGCAAAACTCCGGCCGGGGAGCTGTTTTTT
TRBJ2-2	NA	TRBV5-1	TRBD1	CASIHPGQGGTGELFF	TGCGCCAGCATACACCCGGGACAGGGAGGGACCGGGGAGCTGTTTTTT
TRBJ2-7	once	TRBV11-2	NA	CASSFQGSPYEQYF	TGTGCCAGCAGCTTCCAGGGTTCTCCCTACGAGCAGTACTTC
TRBJ2-3	NA	TRBV7-8	NA	CASSFNTDTQYF	TGTGCCAGCAGCTTCAATACAGATACGCAGTATTTT
TRBJ2-1	few	TRBV18	TRBD2	CASSWRENNEQFF	TGTGCCAGCTCATGGCGGGAGAACAATGAGCAGTTCTTC
TRBJ2-1	NA	TRBV7-9	TRBD2	CASSKRLAGSYNEQFF	TGTGCCAGCAGCAAACGACTAGCGGGCTCCTACAATGAGCAGTTCTTC
TRBJ2-3	NA	TRBV29-1	TRBD2	CSVEESSGRSDTQYF	TGCAGCGTTGAAGAGTCTAGCGGGAGATCAGATACGCAGTATTTT
TRBJ2-3	NA	TRBV6-5	TRBD2	CASSYSGGRAADTQYF	TGTGCCAGCAGTTACTCCGGCGGGAGGGCCGCAGATACGCAGTATTTT
TRBJ2-1	few	TRBV7-9	NA	CASSLGTAGADGNEQFF	TGTGCCAGCAGCTTAGGTACGGCGGGGGCTGATGGCAATGAGCAGTTCTTC
TRBJ2-3	NA	TRBV7-2	NA	CASSPQGIVTDTQYF	TGTGCCAGCAGCCCCCAGGGGATCGTTACAGATACGCAGTATTTT
TRBJ2-1	NA	TRBV18	TRBD2	CASSPPSVAGGYNEQFF	TGTGCCAGCTCACCACCGAGTGTAGCGGGAGGTTACAATGAGCAGTTCTTC
TRBJ2-2	few	TRBV7-9	TRBD1	CASSHDRGLAVANTGELFF	TGTGCCAGCAGCCATGACAGGGGGCTCGCGGTAGCCAACACCGGGGAGCTGTTTTTT
TRBJ2-7	once	TRBV2	NA	CASSLQYEQYF	TGTGCCAGCAGCCTCCAGTACGAGCAGTACTTC
TRBJ1-6	few	TRBV27	NA	CASRPDTSYNSPLHF	TGTGCCAGCAGGCCCGACACGAGCTATAATTCACCCCTCCACTTT